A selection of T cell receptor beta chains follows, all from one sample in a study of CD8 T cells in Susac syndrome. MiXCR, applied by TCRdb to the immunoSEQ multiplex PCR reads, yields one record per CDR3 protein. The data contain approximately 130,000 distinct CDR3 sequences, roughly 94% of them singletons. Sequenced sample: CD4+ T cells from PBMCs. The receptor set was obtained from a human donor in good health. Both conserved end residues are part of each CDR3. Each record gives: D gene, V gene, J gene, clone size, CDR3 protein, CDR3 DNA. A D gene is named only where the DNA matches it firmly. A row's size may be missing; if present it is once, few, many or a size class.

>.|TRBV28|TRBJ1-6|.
CASSLTGFDSPLHF
TGTGCCAGCAGTTTAACTGGTTTTGATTCACCCCTCCACTTT
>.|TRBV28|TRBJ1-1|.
CASSFNGAQNTEAFF
TGTGCCAGCAGTTTTAATGGGGCGCAGAACACTGAAGCTTTCTTT
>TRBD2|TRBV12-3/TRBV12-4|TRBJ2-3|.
CASSSAGGPDTQYF
TGTGCCAGCAGTTCGGCGGGAGGGCCAGATACGCAGTATTTT
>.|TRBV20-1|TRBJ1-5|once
CSAVDAQGPQHF
TGCAGTGCTGTAGATGCCCAGGGGCCCCAGCATTTT
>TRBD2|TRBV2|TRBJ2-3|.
CANSKLAGVSDTQYF
TGTGCCAACAGTAAACTAGCGGGAGTATCAGATACGCAGTATTTT
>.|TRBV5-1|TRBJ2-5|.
CASTPGNLGETQYF
TGCGCCAGCACCCCGGGCAATTTAGGGGAGACCCAGTACTTC
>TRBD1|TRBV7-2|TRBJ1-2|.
CASSPQGAYGYTF
TGTGCCAGCAGCCCACAGGGGGCCTATGGCTACACCTTC
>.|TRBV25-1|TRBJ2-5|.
CASSETLRVSETQYF
TGTGCCAGCAGTGAAACTTTAAGGGTTTCAGAGACCCAGTACTTC
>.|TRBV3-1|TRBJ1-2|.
CASSLGGAVYGYTF
TGTGCCAGCAGCCTTGGGGGGGCCGTCTATGGCTACACCTTC
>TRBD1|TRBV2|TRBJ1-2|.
CASREKTGGYGYTF
TGTGCCAGCAGAGAAAAGACAGGGGGGTATGGCTACACCTTC
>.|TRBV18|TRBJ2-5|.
CASSLEMETQYF
TGTGCCAGCTCACTAGAGATGGAGACCCAGTACTTC
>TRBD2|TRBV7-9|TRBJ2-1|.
CAAGGGLGNQQFF
TGTGCCGCCGGCGGGGGGTTGGGTAATCAGCAGTTCTTC
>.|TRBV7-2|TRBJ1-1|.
CASSLTSGEVEAFF
TGTGCCAGCAGCCTCACCTCAGGGGAGGTTGAAGCTTTCTTT
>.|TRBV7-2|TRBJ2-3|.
CASSPSGRTDTQYF
TGTGCCAGCAGCCCGAGCGGGCGCACAGATACGCAGTATTTT
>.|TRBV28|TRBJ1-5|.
CASRTTGQPQHF
TGTGCCAGCAGAACTACAGGTCAGCCCCAGCATTTT
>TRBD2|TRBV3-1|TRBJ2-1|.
CASSQDRSGATYNEQFF
TGTGCCAGCAGCCAAGATCGGAGCGGGGCTACCTACAATGAGCAGTTCTTC
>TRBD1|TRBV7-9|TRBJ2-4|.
CASSIGQGERGNIQYF
TGTGCCAGCAGCATCGGACAGGGGGAGAGGGGAAACATTCAGTACTTC
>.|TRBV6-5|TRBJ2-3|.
CASALWSVWGTDTQYF
TGTGCCAGCGCTCTATGGAGTGTCTGGGGCACAGATACGCAGTATTTT
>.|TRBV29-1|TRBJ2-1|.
CSGGKLVRGEQFF
TGCAGCGGAGGGAAACTAGTAAGGGGTGAGCAGTTCTTC
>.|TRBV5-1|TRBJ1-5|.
CASSLDGRSNQPQHF
TGCGCCAGCAGCCTGGACGGACGAAGCAATCAGCCCCAGCATTTT
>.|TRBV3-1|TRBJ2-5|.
CASRQNLRETQYF
TGTGCCAGCCGTCAGAACCTAAGGGAGACCCAGTACTTC
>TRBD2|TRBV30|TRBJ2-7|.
CAWTSGRGYEQYF
TGTGCCTGGACTAGCGGGAGGGGCTACGAGCAGTACTTC
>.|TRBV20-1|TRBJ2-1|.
CSAPGLNEQFF
TGCAGTGCTCCGGGCCTCAATGAGCAGTTCTTC
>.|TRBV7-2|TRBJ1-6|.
CASSLDREYSPLHF
TGTGCCAGCAGCTTAGACAGGGAGTATTCACCCCTCCACTTT
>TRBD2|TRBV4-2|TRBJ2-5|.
CASSQLPSGREETQYF
TGTGCCAGCAGCCAATTGCCTAGCGGCCGGGAAGAGACCCAGTACTTC
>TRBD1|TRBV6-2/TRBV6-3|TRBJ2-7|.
CASSYKLGQGRSNEQYF
TGTGCCAGCAGTTACAAGCTTGGACAGGGAAGGAGTAACGAGCAGTACTTC
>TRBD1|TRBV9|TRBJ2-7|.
CASSVGTGATYEQYF
TGTGCCAGCAGCGTAGGGACAGGGGCCACCTACGAGCAGTACTTC
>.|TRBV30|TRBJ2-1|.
CAWNRALSSYNEQFF
TGTGCCTGGAACAGGGCTTTGAGCTCCTACAATGAGCAGTTCTTC
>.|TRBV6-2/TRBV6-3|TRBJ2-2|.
CASREPGQNTGELFF
TGTGCCAGCAGAGAACCGGGACAGAACACCGGGGAGCTGTTTTTT
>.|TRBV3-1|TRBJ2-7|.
CASSQDRFNEQYF
TGTGCCAGCAGCCAAGATCGGTTCAACGAGCAGTACTTC
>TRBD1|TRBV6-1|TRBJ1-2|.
CASGKLQGLSYGYTF
TGTGCCAGCGGAAAATTACAGGGGCTAAGTTATGGCTACACCTTC
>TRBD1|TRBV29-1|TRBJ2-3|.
CSVEGQSTDTQYF
TGCAGCGTTGAGGGACAGAGCACAGATACGCAGTATTTT
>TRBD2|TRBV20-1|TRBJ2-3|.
CSALDASGRTDTQYF
TGCAGTGCTCTGGACGCTAGCGGGAGAACAGATACGCAGTATTTT
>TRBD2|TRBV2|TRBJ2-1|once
CAGALAANNEQFF
TGTGCCGGCGCGCTAGCGGCAAACAATGAGCAGTTCTTC
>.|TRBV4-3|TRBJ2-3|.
CASSLRTGYDTQYF
TGCGCCAGCAGCCTAAGGACGGGATATGATACGCAGTATTTT
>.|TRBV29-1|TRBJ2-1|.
CSVARGGEQFF
TGCAGCGTTGCCCGAGGGGGTGAGCAGTTCTTC